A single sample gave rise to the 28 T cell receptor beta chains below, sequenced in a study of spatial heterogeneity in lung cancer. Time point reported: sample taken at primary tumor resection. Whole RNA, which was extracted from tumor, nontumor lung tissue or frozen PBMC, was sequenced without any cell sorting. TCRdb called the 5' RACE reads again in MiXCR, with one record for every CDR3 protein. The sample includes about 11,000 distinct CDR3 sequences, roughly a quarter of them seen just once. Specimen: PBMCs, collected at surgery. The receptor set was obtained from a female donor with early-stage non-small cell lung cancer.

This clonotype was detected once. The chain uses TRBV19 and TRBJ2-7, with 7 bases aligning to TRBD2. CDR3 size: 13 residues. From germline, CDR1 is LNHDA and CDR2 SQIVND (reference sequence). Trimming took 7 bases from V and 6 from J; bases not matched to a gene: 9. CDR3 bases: TGTGCCAGTACCGGCGATCCGGGGGGCGAGCAGTACTTC. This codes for CASTGDPGGEQYF.

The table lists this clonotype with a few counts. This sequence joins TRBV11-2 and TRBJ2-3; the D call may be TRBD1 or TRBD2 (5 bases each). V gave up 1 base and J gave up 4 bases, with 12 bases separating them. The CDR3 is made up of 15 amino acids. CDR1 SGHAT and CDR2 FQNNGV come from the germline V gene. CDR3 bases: TGTGCCAGCAGCTTAGGGGGACCCAGGGCAGATACGCAGTATTTT. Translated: CASSLGGPRADTQYF.

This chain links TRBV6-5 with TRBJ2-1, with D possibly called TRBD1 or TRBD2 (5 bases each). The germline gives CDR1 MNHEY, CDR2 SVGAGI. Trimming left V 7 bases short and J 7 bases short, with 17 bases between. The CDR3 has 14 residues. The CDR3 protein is CASNPRPEGNEQFF. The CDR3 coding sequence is TGTGCCAGCAATCCTAGGCCCGAGGGGAATGAGCAGTTCTTC.

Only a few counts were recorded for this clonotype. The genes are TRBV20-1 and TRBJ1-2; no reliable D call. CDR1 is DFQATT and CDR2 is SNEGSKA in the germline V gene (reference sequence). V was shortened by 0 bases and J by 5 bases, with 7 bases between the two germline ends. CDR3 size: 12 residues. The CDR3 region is CSAREGSYGYTF. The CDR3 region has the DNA TGCAGTGCTAGAGAGGGTTCTTATGGCTACACCTTC.

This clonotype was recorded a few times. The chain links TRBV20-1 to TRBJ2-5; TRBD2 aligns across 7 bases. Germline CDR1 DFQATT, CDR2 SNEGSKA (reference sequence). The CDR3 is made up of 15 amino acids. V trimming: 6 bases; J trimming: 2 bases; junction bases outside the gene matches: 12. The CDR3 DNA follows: TGCAGTGCCCCCGGGGGAGGGGTGAGGCAAGAGACCCAGTACTTC. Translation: CSAPGGGVRQETQYF.

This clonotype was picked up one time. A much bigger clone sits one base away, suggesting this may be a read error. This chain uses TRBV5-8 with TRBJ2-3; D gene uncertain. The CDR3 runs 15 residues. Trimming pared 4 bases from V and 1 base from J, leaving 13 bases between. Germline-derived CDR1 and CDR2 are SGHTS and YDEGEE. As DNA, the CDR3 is TGTGCCAGCAGCACGCTCAGGCTGGGCACAGATACGCAGTATTTT. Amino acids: CASSTLRLGTDTQYF.

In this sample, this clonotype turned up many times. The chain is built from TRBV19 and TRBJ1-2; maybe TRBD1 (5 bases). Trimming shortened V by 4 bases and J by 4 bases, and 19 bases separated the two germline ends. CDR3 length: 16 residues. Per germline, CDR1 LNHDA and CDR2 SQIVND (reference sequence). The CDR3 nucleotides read TGTGCCAGTAGTACGCTTTGGCAGGGAGGCTTCTATGGCTACACCTTC. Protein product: CASSTLWQGGFYGYTF.

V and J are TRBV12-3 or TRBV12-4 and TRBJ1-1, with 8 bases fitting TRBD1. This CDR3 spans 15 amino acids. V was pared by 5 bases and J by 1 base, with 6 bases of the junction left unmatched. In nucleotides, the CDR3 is TGTGCCAGCAGTAAGCCCGGGACAGGGAACACTGAAGCTTTCTTT. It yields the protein CASSKPGTGNTEAFF.

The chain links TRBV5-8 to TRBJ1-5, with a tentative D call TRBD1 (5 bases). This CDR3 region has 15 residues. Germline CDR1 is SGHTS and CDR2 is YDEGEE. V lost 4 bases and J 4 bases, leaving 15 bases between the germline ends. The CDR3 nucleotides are TGTGCCAGCAGCCCGGGGCAGGCCCAAAATCAGCCCCAGCATTTT. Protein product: CASSPGQAQNQPQHF.

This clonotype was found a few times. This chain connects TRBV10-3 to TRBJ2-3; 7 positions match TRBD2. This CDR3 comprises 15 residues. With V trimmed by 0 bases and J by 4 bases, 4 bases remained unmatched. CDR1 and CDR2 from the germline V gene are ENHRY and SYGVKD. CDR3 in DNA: TGTGCCATCAGTGAGTCTGCGGGAGCTCCAGATACGCAGTATTTT. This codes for CAISESAGAPDTQYF.

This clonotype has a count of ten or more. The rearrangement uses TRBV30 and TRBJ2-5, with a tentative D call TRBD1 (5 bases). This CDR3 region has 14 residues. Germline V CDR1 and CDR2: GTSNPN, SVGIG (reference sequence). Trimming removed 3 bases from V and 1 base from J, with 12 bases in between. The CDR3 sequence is CAWRGQAPQETQYF. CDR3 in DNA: TGTGCCTGGAGGGGGCAGGCGCCCCAAGAGACCCAGTACTTC. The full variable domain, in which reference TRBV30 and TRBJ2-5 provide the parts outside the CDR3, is SQTIHQWPATLVQPVGSPLSLECTVEGTSNPNLYWYRQAAGRGLQLLFYSVGIGQISSEVPQNLSASRPQDRQFILSSKKLLLSDSGFYLCAWRGQAPQETQYFGPGTRLLVL.

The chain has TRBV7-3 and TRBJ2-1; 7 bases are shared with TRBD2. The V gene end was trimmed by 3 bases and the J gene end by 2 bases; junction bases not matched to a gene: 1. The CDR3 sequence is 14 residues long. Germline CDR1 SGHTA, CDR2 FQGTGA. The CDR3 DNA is TGTGCCAGCAGCTTGGCGGGAGCCTACAATGAGCAGTTCTTC. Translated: CASSLAGAYNEQFF.

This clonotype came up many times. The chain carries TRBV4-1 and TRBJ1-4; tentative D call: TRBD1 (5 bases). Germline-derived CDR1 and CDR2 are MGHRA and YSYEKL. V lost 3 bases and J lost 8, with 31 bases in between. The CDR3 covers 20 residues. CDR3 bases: TGCGCCAGCAGCCAGGTGACGGGACCCCCTAGCCTGTTCGGTCGGGAAAAACTGTTTTTT. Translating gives CASSQVTGPPSLFGREKLFF.

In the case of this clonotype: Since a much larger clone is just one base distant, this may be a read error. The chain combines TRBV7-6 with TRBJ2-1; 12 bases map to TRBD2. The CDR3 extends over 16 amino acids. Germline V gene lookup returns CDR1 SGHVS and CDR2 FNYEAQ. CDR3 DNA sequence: TGTGACAGCAGCCCTAGACTAGCGGGAGACCACAATGAGCAGTTCTTC. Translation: CDSSPRLAGDHNEQFF. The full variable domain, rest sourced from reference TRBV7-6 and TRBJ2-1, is GAGVSQSPRYKVTKRGQDVALRCDPISGHVSLYWYRQALGQGPEFLTYFNYEAQQDKSGLPNDRFSAERPEGSISTLTIQRTEQRDSAMYRCDSSPRLAGDHNEQFFGPGTRLTVL.

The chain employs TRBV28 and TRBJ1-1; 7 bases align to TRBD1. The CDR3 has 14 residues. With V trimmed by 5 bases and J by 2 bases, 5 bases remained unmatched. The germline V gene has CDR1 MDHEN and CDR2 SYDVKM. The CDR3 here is CASSRQGPNTEAFF. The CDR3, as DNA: TGTGCCAGCAGTCGACAGGGTCCAAACACTGAAGCTTTCTTT.

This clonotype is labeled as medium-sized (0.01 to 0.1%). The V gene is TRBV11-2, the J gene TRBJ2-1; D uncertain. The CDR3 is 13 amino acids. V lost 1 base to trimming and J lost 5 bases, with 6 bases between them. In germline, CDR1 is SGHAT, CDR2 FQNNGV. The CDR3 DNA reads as TGTGCCAGCAGCTTAGGGCGCAACAATGAGCAGTTCTTC. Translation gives CASSLGRNNEQFF.

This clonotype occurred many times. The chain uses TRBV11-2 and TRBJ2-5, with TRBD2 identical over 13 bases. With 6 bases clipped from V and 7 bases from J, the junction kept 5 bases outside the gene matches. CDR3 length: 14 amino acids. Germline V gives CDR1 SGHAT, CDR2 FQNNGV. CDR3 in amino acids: CASRGLAGQGTQYF. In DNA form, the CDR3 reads TGTGCCAGCAGGGGACTAGCGGGACAGGGGACCCAGTACTTC.

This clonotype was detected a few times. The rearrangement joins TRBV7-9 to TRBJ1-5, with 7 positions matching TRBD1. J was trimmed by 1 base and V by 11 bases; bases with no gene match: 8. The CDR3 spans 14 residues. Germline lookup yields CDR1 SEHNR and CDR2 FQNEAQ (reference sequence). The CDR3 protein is CALGEGASNQPQHF. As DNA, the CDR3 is TGTGCCCTCGGGGAGGGGGCAAGCAATCAGCCCCAGCATTTT.

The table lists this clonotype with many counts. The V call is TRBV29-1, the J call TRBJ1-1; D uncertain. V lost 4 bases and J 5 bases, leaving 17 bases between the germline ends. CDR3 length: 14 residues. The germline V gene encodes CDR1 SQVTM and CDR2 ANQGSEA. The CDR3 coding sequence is TGCAGCGTTGCCCGGGCGGGCAAAGGAACTGAAGCTTTCTTT. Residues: CSVARAGKGTEAFF.

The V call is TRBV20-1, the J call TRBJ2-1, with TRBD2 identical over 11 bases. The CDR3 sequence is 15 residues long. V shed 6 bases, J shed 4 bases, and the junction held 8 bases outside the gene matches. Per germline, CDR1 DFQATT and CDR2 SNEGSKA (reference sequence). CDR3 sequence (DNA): TGCAGTGCGCGACTAGCGGGGAACGGATACAATGAGCAGTTCTTC. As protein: CSARLAGNGYNEQFF.

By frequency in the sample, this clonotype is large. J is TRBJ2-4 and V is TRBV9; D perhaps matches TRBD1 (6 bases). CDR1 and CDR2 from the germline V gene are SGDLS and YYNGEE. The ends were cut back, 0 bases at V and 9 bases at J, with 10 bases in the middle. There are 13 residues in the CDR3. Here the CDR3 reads CASSVGQEAIQYF. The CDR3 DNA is TGTGCCAGCAGCGTAGGACAGGAAGCCATTCAGTACTTC.

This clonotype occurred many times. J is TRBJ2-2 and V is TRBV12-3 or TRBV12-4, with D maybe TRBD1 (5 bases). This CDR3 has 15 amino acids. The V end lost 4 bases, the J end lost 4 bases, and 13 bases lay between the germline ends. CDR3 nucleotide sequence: TGTGCCAGCAGTTCCCTGACAGCTACCACCGGGGAGCTGTTTTTT. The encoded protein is CASSSLTATTGELFF.

CDR3 sequence reads: CASSEYGGTDNQPQHF. For the CDR3, the DNA is TGTGCCAGCAGTGAATATGGCGGGACAGACAATCAGCCCCAGCATTTT. The chain is built from TRBV25-1 and TRBJ1-5; TRBD1 matches 7 bases. CDR3 length: 16 residues. Trimming took 0 bases from V and 3 from J; bases not matched to a gene: 5. CDR1 and CDR2 (germline): MGHDK, SYGVNS.

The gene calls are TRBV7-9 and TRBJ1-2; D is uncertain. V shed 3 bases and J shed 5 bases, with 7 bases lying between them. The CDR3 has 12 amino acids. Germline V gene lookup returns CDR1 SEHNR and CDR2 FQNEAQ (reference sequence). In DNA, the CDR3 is TGTGCCAGCAGCTTGGATGATTATGGCTACACCTTC. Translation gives CASSLDDYGYTF.

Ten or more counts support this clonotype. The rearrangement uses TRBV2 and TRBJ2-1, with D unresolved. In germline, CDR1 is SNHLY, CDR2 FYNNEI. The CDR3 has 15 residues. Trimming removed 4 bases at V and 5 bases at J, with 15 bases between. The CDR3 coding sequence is TGTGCCAGCAGTGCTAAGACCACGGCACACAATGAGCAGTTCTTC. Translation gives CASSAKTTAHNEQFF.

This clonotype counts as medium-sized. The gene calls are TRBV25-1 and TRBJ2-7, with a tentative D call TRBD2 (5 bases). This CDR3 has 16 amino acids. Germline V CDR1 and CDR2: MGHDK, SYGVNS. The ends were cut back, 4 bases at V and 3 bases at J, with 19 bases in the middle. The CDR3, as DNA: TGTGCCAGCAGTGGGAAACGAGGGTCCCCGTTCTACGAGCAGTACTTC. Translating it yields CASSGKRGSPFYEQYF.

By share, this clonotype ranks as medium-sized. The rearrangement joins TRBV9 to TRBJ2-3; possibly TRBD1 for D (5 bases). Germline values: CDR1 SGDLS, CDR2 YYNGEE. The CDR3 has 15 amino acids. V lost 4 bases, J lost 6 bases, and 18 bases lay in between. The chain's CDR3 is CASSFRDYPADTQYF. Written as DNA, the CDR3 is TGTGCCAGCAGCTTCAGGGATTATCCCGCGGATACGCAGTATTTT.

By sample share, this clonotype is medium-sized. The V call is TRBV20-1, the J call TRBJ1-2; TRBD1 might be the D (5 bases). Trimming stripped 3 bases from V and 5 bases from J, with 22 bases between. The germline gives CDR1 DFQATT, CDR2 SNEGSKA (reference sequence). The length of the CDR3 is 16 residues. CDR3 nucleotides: TGCAGTGCTAGCCCCGGAGGGATGGGGCGAGGATATGGCTACACCTTC. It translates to CSASPGGMGRGYGYTF.